The subject of this entry is one T cell receptor beta chain. TEMRA cells were FACS-enriched, unlike CD8+ and CD4+ T cells, which were negatively isolated. The authors reverse transcribed roughly 0.5 to 1 ug RNA with random hexamers. Amplification of TCR beta CDR3 spanned 54 Vbeta and 13 Jbeta via immunoSEQ multiplex PCR. TCRdb used MiXCR to reprocess the immunoSEQ multiplex PCR reads, holding one entry per CDR3 protein. The sample lists about 100,000 distinct CDR3 sequences, roughly 91% seen once, with roughly 0.3% in the top ten. This CDR3 has 15 residues. V gave up 5 bases and J gave up 4 bases, with 17 bases separating them. The data were obtained in a study of CD8 T cells in Susac syndrome.

Sequenced sample: CD8+ T cells from PBMCs. The TCR originated in a human donor in good health. The genes are TRBV12-3 or TRBV12-4 and TRBJ1-2, with TRBD1 as a possible D gene (6 bases). CDR3: CASSPPTGSVYGYTF. In nucleotides, the CDR3 is TGTGCCAGCAGTCCCCCAACAGGGTCGGTCTATGGCTACACCTTC.